The subject of this entry is one TCR beta chain. Its antigen is not known. Caucasian adults living in Nashville, Tennessee, provided all samples. The entry originates in a study of shared clonotypes between healthy human individuals. General study results and limits: Generally, estimated richness proved larger in naive subsets than it did in memory subsets.

The germline V gene has CDR1 SGHRS and CDR2 YFSETQ. CDR3 length: 18 residues. The V segment lost 5 bases and the J segment 0 bases; nucleotides outside the gene matches: 10. Each subset's genomic DNA was shared equally among a number of immunoSEQ plates. The DNA input per sorted-subset replicate PCR was roughly 180 ng, corresponding to around 30,000 T cell genomes. Some clones are missing from TCRdb's copy, which holds only in-frame ones; the method was immunoSEQ multiplex PCR. The sample includes 2 million to 2.5 million clones, 95% of them seen just once. Input material: naive CD4+ T cells sorted from blood. Specified subset: CD45RA+ positively selected. The TCR sequence derives from a young man in good health. The chain recombines TRBV5-1 with TRBJ2-4, with 11 positions matching TRBD1. The CDR3, as DNA: TGCGCCAGCAGGCCCGGGACAGGGGGTCTTATAGCCAAAAACATTCAGTACTTC. Encoded protein: CASRPGTGGLIAKNIQYF.